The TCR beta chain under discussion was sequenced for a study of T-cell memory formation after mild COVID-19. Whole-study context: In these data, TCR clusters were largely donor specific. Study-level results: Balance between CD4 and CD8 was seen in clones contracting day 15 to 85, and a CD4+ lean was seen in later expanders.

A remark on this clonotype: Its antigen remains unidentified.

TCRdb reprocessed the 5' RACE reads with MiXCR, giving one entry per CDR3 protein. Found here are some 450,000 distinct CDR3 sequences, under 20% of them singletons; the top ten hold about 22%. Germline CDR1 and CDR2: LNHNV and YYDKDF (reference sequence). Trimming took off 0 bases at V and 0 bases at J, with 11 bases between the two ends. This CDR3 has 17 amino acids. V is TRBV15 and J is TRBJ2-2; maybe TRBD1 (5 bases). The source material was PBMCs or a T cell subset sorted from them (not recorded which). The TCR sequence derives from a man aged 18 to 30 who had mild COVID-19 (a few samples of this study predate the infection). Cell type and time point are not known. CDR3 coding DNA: TGTGCCACCAGCAGAGAAAGGGGCACAGCGAACACCGGGGAGCTGTTTTTT. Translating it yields CATSRERGTANTGELFF.